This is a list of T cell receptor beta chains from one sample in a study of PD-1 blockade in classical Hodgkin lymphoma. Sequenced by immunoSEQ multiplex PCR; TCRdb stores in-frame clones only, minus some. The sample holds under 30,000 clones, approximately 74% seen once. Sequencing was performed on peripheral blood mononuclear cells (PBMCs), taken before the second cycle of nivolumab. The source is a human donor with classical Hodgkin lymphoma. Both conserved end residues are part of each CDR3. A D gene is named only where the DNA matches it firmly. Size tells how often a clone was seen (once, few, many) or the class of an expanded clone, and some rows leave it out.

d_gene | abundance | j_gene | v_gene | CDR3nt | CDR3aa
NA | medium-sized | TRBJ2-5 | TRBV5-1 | TGCGCCAGCAGCTTGTTGGCGGGGAGCCAAGAGACCCAGTACTTC | CASSLLAGSQETQYF
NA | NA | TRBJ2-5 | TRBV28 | TGTGCCAGCAGTACCTCGGGGACACAAGAGACCCAGTACTTC | CASSTSGTQETQYF
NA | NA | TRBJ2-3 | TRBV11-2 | TGTGCCAGCCAGGGAGAGGGCACAGATACGCAGTATTTT | CASQGEGTDTQYF
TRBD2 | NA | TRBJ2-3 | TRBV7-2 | TGTGCCAGCACCCGGGGGGGGTACGGCACAGATACGCAGTATTTT | CASTRGGYGTDTQYF
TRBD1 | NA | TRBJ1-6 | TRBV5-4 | TGTGCCAGCAGACTACAGGGGGCCTGGAATTCACCCCTCCACTTT | CASRLQGAWNSPLHF
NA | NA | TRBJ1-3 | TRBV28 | TGTGCCAGCAGTATTCCTCAGACGAATGGTGAGAACACCATATATTTT | CASSIPQTNGENTIYF
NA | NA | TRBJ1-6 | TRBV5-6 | TGTGCCAGCAGCTCCAGAGAGTTCAATTCACCCCTCCACTTT | CASSSREFNSPLHF
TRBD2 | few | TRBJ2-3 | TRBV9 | TGTGCCAGCAGCTCTTTACTAGCGGGCCACACAGATACGCAGTATTTT | CASSSLLAGHTDTQYF
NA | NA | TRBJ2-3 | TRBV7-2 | TGTGCCAGCAGCTTACCTAGCACAGATACGCAGTATTTT | CASSLPSTDTQYF
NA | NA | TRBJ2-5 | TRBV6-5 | TGTGCCAGCATAGCTGGCGACGAAGAGACCCAGTACTTC | CASIAGDEETQYF
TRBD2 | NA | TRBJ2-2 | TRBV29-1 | TGCAGCGTCCTAGGACTAGCGGGCAACACCGGGGAGCTGTTTTTT | CSVLGLAGNTGELFF
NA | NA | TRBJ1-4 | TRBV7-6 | TGTGCCAGCAGCTCGGGTCGTGCGGGACAACAACTAAGTGGTGAAAAACTGTTTTTT | CASSSGRAGQQLSGEKLFF
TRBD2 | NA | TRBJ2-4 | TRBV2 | TGTGCCAGCAGTGGTAGCGGGGGGGCCTTTCAGTACTTC | CASSGSGGAFQYF
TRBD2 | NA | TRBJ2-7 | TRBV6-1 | TGTGCCAGCAGAGTAGCGGGGGAATACGAGCAGTACTTC | CASRVAGEYEQYF
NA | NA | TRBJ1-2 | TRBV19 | TGTGCCATATTGGGTGATGGCTACACCTTC | CAILGDGYTF
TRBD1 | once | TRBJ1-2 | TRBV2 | TGTGCCAGCAGTGTCTTTGGACAGGGGTCTGGTGGCTACACCTTC | CASSVFGQGSGGYTF
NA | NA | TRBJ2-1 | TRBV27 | TGTGCCAGCAGTCTTACGACAAAATTTGAGCAGTTCTTC | CASSLTTKFEQFF
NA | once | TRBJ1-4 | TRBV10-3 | TGTGCCATAACTGGGAGTCTAGATGAAAAACTGTTTTTT | CAITGSLDEKLFF
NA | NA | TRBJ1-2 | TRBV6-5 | TGTGCCAGCAGTCAAGGGGGTGAGGACTATGGCTACACCTTC | CASSQGGEDYGYTF
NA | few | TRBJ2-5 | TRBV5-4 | TGTGCCAGCAGCTTGCTTGGGGGCCAAGAGACCCAGTACTTC | CASSLLGGQETQYF
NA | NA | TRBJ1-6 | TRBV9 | TGTGCCAGCAGCGTACTAACAGATCGGAATTCACCCCTCCACTTT | CASSVLTDRNSPLHF
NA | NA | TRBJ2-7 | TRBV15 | TGTGCCACCAGCAGGCGGGAAGTCGGGAACTACGAGCAGTACTTC | CATSRREVGNYEQYF
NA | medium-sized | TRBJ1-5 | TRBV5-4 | TGTGCCAGCAGCACCCATCCCCATCAGCCCCAGCATTTT | CASSTHPHQPQHF
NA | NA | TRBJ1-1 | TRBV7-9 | TGTGCCAGCAGTCAGGCCTCCCCCACTGAAGCTTTCTTT | CASSQASPTEAFF
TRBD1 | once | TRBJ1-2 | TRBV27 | TGTGCCAGCAGTTTCCACAGGGGTTTGCGCGGCTACACCTTC | CASSFHRGLRGYTF
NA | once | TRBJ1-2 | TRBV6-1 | TGTGCCAGCAGTGAAGGGACTAGAGACTATGGCTACACCTTC | CASSEGTRDYGYTF
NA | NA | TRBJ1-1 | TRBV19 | TGTGCCAGTAGTATCGAGGGCCCGGTGGACACTGAAGCTTTCTTT | CASSIEGPVDTEAFF
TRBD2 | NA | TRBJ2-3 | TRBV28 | TGTGCCAGCAGCCCGGGGGGGGGCTGGACAGATACGCAGTATTTT | CASSPGGGWTDTQYF
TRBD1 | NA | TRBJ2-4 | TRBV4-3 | TGCGCCAGCAGTCGGGACAGGGGGGCGTACTTC | CASSRDRGAYF
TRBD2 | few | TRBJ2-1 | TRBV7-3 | TGTGCCAGCAGCTTATATGGTTCGGGACTAGCGGACAATGAGCAGTTCTTC | CASSLYGSGLADNEQFF
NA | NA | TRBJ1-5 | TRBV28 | TGTGCCAGCAGGCCCCGGGGACTTGTAAATCAGCCCCAGCATTTT | CASRPRGLVNQPQHF
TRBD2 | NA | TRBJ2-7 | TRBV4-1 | TGCGCCAGCAGCCATCGGGGGGGCTGGGGTGAGCAGTACTTC | CASSHRGGWGEQYF
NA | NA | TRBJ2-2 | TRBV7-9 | TGTGCCAGCAGCTTAGCAACGGGGCCCGGGGAGCTGTTTTTT | CASSLATGPGELFF
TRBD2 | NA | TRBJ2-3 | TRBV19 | TGTGCCAGTAGTATTAGTGGGACTAGCGGGGGTTTGGATACGCAGTATTTT | CASSISGTSGGLDTQYF
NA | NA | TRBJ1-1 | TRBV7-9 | TGTGCCAGCAGCTTAGGAGCTTCTCTTGAAGCTTTCTTT | CASSLGASLEAFF
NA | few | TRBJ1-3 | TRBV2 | TGTGCCAGCAGTGAAGCGGGGCCCGGAAACACCATATATTTT | CASSEAGPGNTIYF
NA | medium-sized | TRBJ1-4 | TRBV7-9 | TGTGCCAGCAGCCCTGATGGACACGAAAAACTGTTTTTT | CASSPDGHEKLFF
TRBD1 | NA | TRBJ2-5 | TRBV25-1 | TGTGCCAGCAGGACAGGGGAGACCCAGTACTTC | CASRTGETQYF
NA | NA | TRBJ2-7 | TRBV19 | TGTGCCAGTAGTATAGGACGGGCTTACGAGCAGTACTTC | CASSIGRAYEQYF
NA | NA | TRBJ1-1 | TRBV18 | TGTGCCAGCTCAGAATACGCCGGTACGATGAACACTGAAGCTTTCTTT | CASSEYAGTMNTEAFF
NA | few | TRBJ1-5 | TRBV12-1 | TGTGCCAGCAGATATGAGGGACGGTATCAGCCCCAGCATTTT | CASRYEGRYQPQHF
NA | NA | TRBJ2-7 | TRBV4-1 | TGCGCCCCCCGGGACACCGGCTACGAGCAGTACTTC | CAPRDTGYEQYF
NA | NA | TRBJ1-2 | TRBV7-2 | TGTGCCAGCAGCTTAGGAGGGGCCGGCTACACCTTC | CASSLGGAGYTF
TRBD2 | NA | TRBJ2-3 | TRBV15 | TGTGCCACCAGCAGAGACGCCGCGGGGGTCAATACGCAGTATTTT | CATSRDAAGVNTQYF